This T cell receptor beta chain was found in a study of T cell responses to AZD1222 COVID-19 vaccine. Produced via immunoSEQ multiplex PCR; TCRdb's table is partial and in-frame only. In the table there are about 140,000 clones, over 85% of which are singletons. V was trimmed by 5 bases and J by 0 bases, leaving 17 bases between them. CDR1 and CDR2 (germline): LNHDA, SQIVND (reference sequence). The CDR3 covers 17 residues. Regarding this clone: Its antigen is unidentified.

Findings of the study overall: Mostly white British, mostly female donors; authors suggested clonal diversity may be underestimated. Unmutated variant regions are reportedly targeted by nearly half of spike-specific TCRs. Seropositive status at baseline applied to only a handful of AZD1222 recipients. Repertoires were obtained only post-peak T cell response.

This material consisted of peripheral blood, taken on day 0 of AZD1222 vaccination. The genes are TRBV19 and TRBJ1-3; D is unclear. This sequence was found in an adult in good health. CDR3 sequence reads: CASSPRSSPSSGNTIYF. CDR3 nucleotides: TGTGCCAGTAGTCCCCGGTCCTCACCAAGCTCTGGAAACACCATATATTTT.